These 5 T cell receptor beta chains originate from one sample sequenced in a study of cytotoxic CD8 clonotypes in ibrutinib-treated CLL. Only in-frame clones appear in the TCRdb table, and some are missing; sequencing was by immunoSEQ multiplex PCR. This table holds 150,000 to 250,000 clones, over 60% found once. The sequences come from PBMCs, collected after 24 months of ibrutinib treatment. All receptors come from a human donor with chronic lymphocytic leukemia.

The chain links TRBV10-3 to TRBJ2-1, with unresolved D. Germline CDR1 and CDR2: ENHRY and SYGVKD. The CDR3 has 12 residues. The germline V and J ends were trimmed by 4 bases and 10 bases, with 11 bases remaining between them. The CDR3 is CAISGTPREQFF. DNA of the CDR3: TGTGCCATCAGTGGGACCCCGCGGGAGCAGTTCTTC.

The rearrangement links TRBV6-5 to TRBJ2-3; 9 bases map to TRBD2. Losses at the gene ends were 6 bases for V and 4 bases for J; bases not matched to a gene: 8. This CDR3 spans 15 amino acids. Germline CDR1 is MNHEY and CDR2 is SVGAGI. The CDR3: CASRLGLASADTQYF. CDR3 nucleotide sequence: TGTGCCAGCAGACTCGGACTAGCGAGCGCAGATACGCAGTATTTT.

This clone was seen a few times. The V call is TRBV10-3, the J call TRBJ2-1; weak D call: TRBD2 (5 bases). The CDR3 spans 16 residues. V lost 4 bases to trimming and J lost 4 bases, with 17 bases between them. Germline V gives CDR1 ENHRY, CDR2 SYGVKD. The CDR3 DNA reads as TGTGCCATCAGTGCTTTGTCCCGGGAAGGGTACAATGAGCAGTTCTTC. The encoded protein is CAISALSREGYNEQFF.

V and J are TRBV19 and TRBJ2-7; TRBD2 is a possible D gene (5 bases). The germline CDR1 and CDR2 sequences are LNHDA and SQIVND (reference sequence). The CDR3 sequence is 14 residues long. Trimming left V 6 bases short and J 7 bases short, with 19 bases between. CDR3 sequence reads: CASSSGTIGKEQYF. The CDR3 nucleotides are TGTGCCAGTAGCTCGGGAACTATCGGGAAGGAGCAGTACTTC.

Concerning this clone itself: Other DNA sequences of this sample code for an identical CDR3. The chain employs TRBV5-1 and TRBJ2-3, with D possibly being TRBD2 (5 bases). The CDR3 spans 13 residues. The germline V and J ends were trimmed by 0 bases and 5 bases, with 7 bases remaining between them. Germline V lookup: CDR1 SGHRS, CDR2 YFSETQ. CDR3 protein: CASSLAGEDTQYF. Here the CDR3 DNA reads TGCGCCAGCAGCTTGGCCGGGGAAGATACGCAGTATTTT.